This T cell receptor (beta chain) was sequenced for a study of blood T cell repertoires in COVID-19. Study details: Samples representing acute and convalescent COVID-19 were sourced from the United States, Italy and Spain.

In the original processing: Amplification from reference gene primers served as the basis for estimated nucleated cell counts. The data were produced by immunoSEQ multiplex PCR, yet TCRdb's version contains in-frame clones alone and is incomplete. The DNA was the basis for D and trimming; V, J and clone size are from that table. The sample has around 91,000 clones; 85% are singletons. With 5 bases clipped from V and 0 bases from J, the junction kept 6 bases outside the gene matches. Germline CDR1 SQVTM, CDR2 ANQGSEA. CDR3 length: 14 amino acids. The sequenced sample was peripheral blood. This TCR derives from a man at least 80 years old with acute or convalescent COVID-19. The chain uses TRBV29-1 and TRBJ2-7, with TRBD1 matching over 8 bases. The DNA for the CDR3 is TGCAGCGTTTACCAGGGGGCCGGCTCCTACGAGCAGTACTTC. Its translation is CSVYQGAGSYEQYF.